One TCR beta chain is described in this entry. This record belongs to a study of blood T cell repertoires in COVID-19. This CDR3 is built from 15 residues. Germline values: CDR1 KGHSH, CDR2 LQKENI. V dropped 3 bases and J dropped 1 base, with 11 bases sitting between them. In the original processing: Reference gene primer amplification gave estimated nucleated cell counts. TCRdb's table, derived via immunoSEQ multiplex PCR, lists solely in-frame clones and lacks some. V, J and clone size were drawn from that table, and D and trimming were deduced from the DNA. The profile covers about 29,000 clones, with roughly nine tenths appearing a single time and roughly 9.8% taken by the ten largest.

The V call is TRBV18, the J call TRBJ2-3; no reliable D call. The sample was peripheral blood. The clonotype comes from a human donor in a cohort sampled during active COVID-19. In nucleotides, the CDR3 is TGTGCCAGCTCACCCGGTCGCTCTGGCACAGATACGCAGTATTTT. It translates to CASSPGRSGTDTQYF.